The sequence of this T cell receptor (beta chain) was determined in a study of control samples from healthy donors and cancer patients. Profiled with immunoSEQ multiplex PCR; TCRdb holds only in-frame clones, not every one. Of about 51,000 clones in the sample, about 92% are singletons; the top ten hold 1.5% to 2%. In its sample, this clone was seen once. Sequencing was carried out using PBMCs. This clonotype was sampled from a middle-aged man with colorectal cancer.

Here the CDR3 DNA reads TGTGCCAGCAGTTTGGCGGCTAGCGGGAAAGCCGAGCAGTACTTC. It specifies CASSLAASGKAEQYF. This chain connects TRBV28 to TRBJ2-7; 9 bases align to TRBD2. The CDR3 spans 15 residues. Germline CDR1 and CDR2: MDHEN and SYDVKM. V dropped 3 bases and J dropped 6; count of bases not matched to a gene: 9.